This TCR beta chain is drawn from a study of Tregs in tolerant kidney transplant recipients. As for the study in general: Related graft donors supplied nonmyeloablative bone marrow transplants, and mixed chimerism was transient.

Whole-study results and caveats: For some patients, primers changed over time, blocking nucleotide-level comparison. This study did not directly address biological reproducibility.

J gave up 6 bases and V 2 bases, and 6 bases lay outside the gene matches. CDR3 length: 15 residues. From germline, CDR1 is SGHNT and CDR2 YYREEE (reference sequence). In regard to this clone: The antigen remains unidentified. The read ends 3 residues shy of where the CDR3 ends; the end is completed using the germline J gene.

After 6 days with irradiated graft donor PBMCs, CFSE-labeled recipient PBMCs were FACS-sorted. The assay was immunoSEQ multiplex PCR, and TCRdb's table has in-frame clones only and misses some. In total, the table holds 2,500 to 3,500 clones. The rearrangement links TRBV5-4 to TRBJ2-2, with 8 bases fitting TRBD2. The sequence came from a human patient who received a combined kidney and bone marrow transplant. Sequencing used CD8+ T cells from blood cultured with allogeneic cells, obtained before the transplant. The CDR3 loop is CASSLGTSVSGELFF. The covered CDR3 bases are TGTGCCAGCAGCTTAGGGACTAGTGTATCCGGGGAG.